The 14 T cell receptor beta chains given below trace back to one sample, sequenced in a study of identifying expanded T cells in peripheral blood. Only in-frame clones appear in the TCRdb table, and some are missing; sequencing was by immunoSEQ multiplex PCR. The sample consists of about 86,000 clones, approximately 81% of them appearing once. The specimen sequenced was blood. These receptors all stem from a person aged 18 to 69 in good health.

CDR3 sequence (DNA): TGTGCCAGCAACCTAGGAAGCCCGGGGAACACTGAAGCTTTCTTT. It yields the protein CASNLGSPGNTEAFF. The V gene is TRBV6-5, the J gene TRBJ1-1, with D unresolved. CDR1 is MNHEY, CDR2 SVGAGI, per germline. The V end was cut by 7 bases, the J end by 1 base, with 16 bases between. This CDR3 is built from 15 residues.

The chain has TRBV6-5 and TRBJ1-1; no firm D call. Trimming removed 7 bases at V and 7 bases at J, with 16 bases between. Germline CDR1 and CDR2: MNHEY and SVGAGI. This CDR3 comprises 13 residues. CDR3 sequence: CASTRAASIEAFF. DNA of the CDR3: TGTGCCAGCACTAGGGCCGCATCGATTGAAGCTTTCTTT.

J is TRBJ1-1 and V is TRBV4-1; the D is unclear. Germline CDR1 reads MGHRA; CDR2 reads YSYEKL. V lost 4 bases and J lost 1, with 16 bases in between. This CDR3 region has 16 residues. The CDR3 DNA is TGCGCCAGCAGCCTCCTAATCCCGGCGGGGAACACTGAAGCTTTCTTT. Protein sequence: CASSLLIPAGNTEAFF.

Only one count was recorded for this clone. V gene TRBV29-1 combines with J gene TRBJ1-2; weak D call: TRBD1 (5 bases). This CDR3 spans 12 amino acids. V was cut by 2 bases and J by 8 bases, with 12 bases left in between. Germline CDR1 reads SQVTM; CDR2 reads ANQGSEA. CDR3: CSVESQGGGYTF. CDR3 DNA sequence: TGCAGCGTTGAAAGTCAGGGAGGGGGCTACACCTTC.

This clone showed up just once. The DNA for the CDR3 is TGTGCCATCAGTGTGACAGACACAGATACGCAGTATTTT. It translates to CAISVTDTDTQYF. The chain is built from TRBV10-3 and TRBJ2-3; TRBD1 is a possible D gene (5 bases). This CDR3 contains 13 residues. With 4 bases removed from V and 2 bases from J, the gap between germline ends came to 7 bases. Germline V CDR1 and CDR2: ENHRY, SYGVKD.

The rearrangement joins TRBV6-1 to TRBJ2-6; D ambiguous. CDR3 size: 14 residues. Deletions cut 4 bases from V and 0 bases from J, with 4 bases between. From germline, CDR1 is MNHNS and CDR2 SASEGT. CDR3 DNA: TGTGCCAGCAGTGTGAGCTCTGGGGCCAACGTCCTGACTTTC. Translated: CASSVSSGANVLTF.

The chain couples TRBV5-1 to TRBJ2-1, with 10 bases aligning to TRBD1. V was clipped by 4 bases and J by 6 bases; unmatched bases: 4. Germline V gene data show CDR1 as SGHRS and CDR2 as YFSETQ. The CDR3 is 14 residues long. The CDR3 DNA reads TGCGCCAGCAGCACCAGGACAGGGGGCAATGAGCAGTTCTTC. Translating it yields CASSTRTGGNEQFF.

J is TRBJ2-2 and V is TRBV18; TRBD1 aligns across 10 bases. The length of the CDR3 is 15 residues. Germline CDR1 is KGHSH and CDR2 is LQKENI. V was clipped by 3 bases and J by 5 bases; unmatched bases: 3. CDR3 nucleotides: TGTGCCAGCTCACCGAGGACAGGGGGGACCGGGGAGCTGTTTTTT. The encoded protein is CASSPRTGGTGELFF.

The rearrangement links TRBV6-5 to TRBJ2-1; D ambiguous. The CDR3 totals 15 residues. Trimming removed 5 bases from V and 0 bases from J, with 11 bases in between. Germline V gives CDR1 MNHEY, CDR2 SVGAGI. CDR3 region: CASSPQIISYNEQFF. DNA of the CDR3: TGTGCCAGCAGTCCCCAGATCATCTCCTACAATGAGCAGTTCTTC.

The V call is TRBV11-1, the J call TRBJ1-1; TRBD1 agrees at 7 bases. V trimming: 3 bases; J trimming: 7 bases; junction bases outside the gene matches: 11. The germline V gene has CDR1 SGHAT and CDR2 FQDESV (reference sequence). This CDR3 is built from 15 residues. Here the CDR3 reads CASSFYRGTPNEAFF. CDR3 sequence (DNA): TGTGCCAGCAGCTTTTACAGGGGAACCCCGAATGAAGCTTTCTTT.

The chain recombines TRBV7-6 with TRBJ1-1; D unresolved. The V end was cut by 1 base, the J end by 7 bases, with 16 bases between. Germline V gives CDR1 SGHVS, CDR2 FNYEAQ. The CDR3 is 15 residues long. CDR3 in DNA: TGTGCCAGCAGCTTAGAGGTAATAGGTGGCCTTGAAGCTTTCTTT. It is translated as CASSLEVIGGLEAFF.

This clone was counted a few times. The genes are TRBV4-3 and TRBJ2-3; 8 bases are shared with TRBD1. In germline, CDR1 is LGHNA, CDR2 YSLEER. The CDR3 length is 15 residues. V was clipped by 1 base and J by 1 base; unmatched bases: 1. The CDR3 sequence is CASSQVDRGTDTQYF. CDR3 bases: TGCGCCAGCAGCCAAGTGGACAGGGGCACAGATACGCAGTATTTT.

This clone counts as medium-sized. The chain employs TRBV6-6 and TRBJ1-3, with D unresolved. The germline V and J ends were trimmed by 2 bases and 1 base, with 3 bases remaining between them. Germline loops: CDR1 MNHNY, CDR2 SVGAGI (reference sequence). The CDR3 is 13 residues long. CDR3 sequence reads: CASSYTSGNTIYF. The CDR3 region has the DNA TGTGCCAGCAGTTACACGTCTGGAAACACCATATATTTT.

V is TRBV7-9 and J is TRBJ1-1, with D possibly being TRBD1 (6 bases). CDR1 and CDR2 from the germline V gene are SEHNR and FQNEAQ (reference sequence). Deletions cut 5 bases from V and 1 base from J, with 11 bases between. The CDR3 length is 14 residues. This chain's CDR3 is CASSPGGWNTEAFF. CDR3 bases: TGTGCCAGCAGCCCCGGGGGCTGGAACACTGAAGCTTTCTTT.